What follows are 14 T cell receptor beta chains derived from one specimen sequenced in a study of TIL therapy for anti-PD-1-resistant metastatic lung cancer. The libraries were made with immunoSEQ v3. Method: immunoSEQ multiplex PCR; TCRdb's copy keeps in-frame clones and lacks some. The repertoire holds 45,000 to 50,000 clones, with less than 85% as singletons. Time point noted: pre-treatment sample, taken before nivolumab and TIL therapy. The tumor samples were excised metastases, mostly pleural nodules or supraclavicular lymph nodes. This specimen was tumor tissue, taken at baseline. Source of these receptors: a person between 25 and 79 years old with non-small cell lung cancer.

In nucleotides, the CDR3 is TGTGCCAGCAGTTACTCGAACCGAGCCAATGGCTACACCTTC. The encoded protein is CASSYSNRANGYTF. The rearrangement uses TRBV6-5 and TRBJ1-2; D not certain. Germline V gene lookup returns CDR1 MNHEY and CDR2 SVGAGI. The CDR3 is 14 residues long. Deletions cut 0 bases from V and 6 bases from J, with 11 bases between.

J is TRBJ1-1 and V is TRBV19; D ambiguous. The V gene lost 5 bases and the J gene lost 5 bases, with 12 bases spanning the gap. Germline values: CDR1 LNHDA, CDR2 SQIVND (reference sequence). The CDR3 is 13 residues long. CDR3 sequence (DNA): TGTGCCAGTAGTGGAGAGGATCGGACTGAAGCTTTCTTT. It encodes CASSGEDRTEAFF.

This rearrangement joins TRBV29-1 to TRBJ2-4; 7 nucleotides align to TRBD1. CDR1 is SQVTM, CDR2 ANQGSEA, per germline. This CDR3 has 12 residues. Trimming removed 6 bases from V and 1 base from J; junction bases left unmatched: 0. CDR3 nucleotides: TGCAGCGTCAGGGGGGCCAAAAACATTCAGTACTTC. Residues: CSVRGAKNIQYF.

V gene TRBV15 combines with J gene TRBJ2-1; 10 bases are shared with TRBD2. Looked up from germline, CDR1 is LNHNV and CDR2 is YYDKDF (reference sequence). This CDR3 has 13 amino acids. J gave up 14 bases and V 1 base, and 5 bases lay outside the gene matches. The chain's CDR3 is CATSRVSGGKEFF. CDR3 in DNA: TGTGCCACCAGCAGAGTTAGCGGGGGGAAGGAGTTCTTC.

There are a few counts of this clone. Written as DNA, the CDR3 is TGTGCCAGCAGCTTCACGACAGGGTCTGGGGCCAACGTCCTGACTTTC. Amino acids: CASSFTTGSGANVLTF. V gene TRBV9 combines with J gene TRBJ2-6, with 7 bases lining up with TRBD1. The V gene end was trimmed by 4 bases and the J gene end by 1 base; junction bases not matched to a gene: 5. This CDR3 is 16 amino acids long. Germline values: CDR1 SGDLS, CDR2 YYNGEE. Combining the CDR3 with reference TRBV9 and TRBJ2-6 gives the whole variable domain DSGVTQTPKHLITATGQRVTLRCSPRSGDLSVYWYQQSLDQGLQFLIQYYNGEERAKGNILERFSAQQFPDLHSELNLSSLELGDSALYFCASSFTTGSGANVLTFGAGSRLTVL.

Only a few counts were recorded for this clone. V and J are TRBV19 and TRBJ1-5; a possible D gene is TRBD1 (5 bases). Germline V gene lookup returns CDR1 LNHDA and CDR2 SQIVND (reference sequence). The CDR3 sequence is 13 residues long. V was trimmed by 3 bases and J by 5 bases, leaving 8 bases between them. The CDR3 DNA sequence: TGTGCCAGTAGTATGGTAGGGGATCAGCCCCAGCATTTT. Its protein product is CASSMVGDQPQHF.

This sequence joins TRBV19 and TRBJ2-5; D is uncertain. The DNA end is more similar to TRBJ2-7, so the J call may be wrong. There are 13 residues in the CDR3. Germline CDR1 reads LNHDA; CDR2 reads SQIVND (reference sequence). This CDR3 reads CASSPPRSYEQYF. DNA for the CDR3: TGTGCCAGTAGTCCCCCACGCTCCTACGAGCAGTACTTC.

This rearrangement joins TRBV5-1 to TRBJ2-5; D is undetermined. Germline lookup yields CDR1 SGHRS and CDR2 YFSETQ. The CDR3 extends over 15 amino acids. V was trimmed by 5 bases and J by 3 bases, leaving 17 bases between them. The CDR3 sequence is CASRGSGAAEETQYF. The CDR3 nucleotides are TGCGCCAGCAGAGGAAGTGGTGCGGCCGAAGAGACCCAGTACTTC. The whole variable domain, filled in from reference TRBV5-1 and TRBJ2-5, reads KAGVTQTPRYLIKTRGQQVTLSCSPISGHRSVSWYQQTPGQGLQFLFEYFSETQRNKGNFPGRFSGRQFSNSRSEMNVSTLELGDSALYLCASRGSGAAEETQYFGPGTRLLVL.

This clone has a handful of counts. The chain carries TRBV9 and TRBJ2-7; D might be TRBD2 (6 bases). Between the trimmed V and J ends, which lost 0 bases and 3 bases, there was a span of 13 bases. The germline V gene has CDR1 SGDLS and CDR2 YYNGEE. This CDR3 has 15 residues. The CDR3 sequence is CASSVGLGGSYEQYF. CDR3 in DNA: TGTGCCAGCAGCGTAGGCCTGGGGGGAAGCTACGAGCAGTACTTC.

Written as DNA, the CDR3 is TGTGCCAGCAGTTACTCGAGGACAGGTACCGAAAAACTGTTTTTT. It translates to CASSYSRTGTEKLFF. The chain combines TRBV6-5 with TRBJ1-4; 7 bases agree with TRBD1. Losses at the gene ends were 0 bases for V and 8 bases for J; bases not matched to a gene: 6. The V gene's germline CDR1 is MNHEY and CDR2 SVGAGI. The CDR3 runs to 15 residues.

This clone has at least ten counts. The CDR3 is CAISESMGGVGNTGELFF. As DNA, the CDR3 is TGTGCCATCAGTGAGTCGATGGGGGGCGTTGGGAACACCGGGGAGCTGTTTTTT. The rearrangement joins TRBV10-3 to TRBJ2-2; D possibly matches TRBD1 or TRBD2 (6 bases each). V was clipped by 0 bases and J by 1 base, with 15 bases between them. The CDR3 has 18 amino acids. Germline CDR1 ENHRY, CDR2 SYGVKD.

This chain links TRBV5-1 with TRBJ1-1, with D perhaps TRBD1 (6 bases). The CDR3 is 14 residues long. Germline V gene lookup returns CDR1 SGHRS and CDR2 YFSETQ. The germline V and J ends were trimmed by 0 bases and 5 bases, with 11 bases remaining between them. The CDR3 sequence is CASSLGGTKTEAFF. The CDR3 DNA is TGCGCCAGCAGCTTGGGAGGGACAAAGACTGAAGCTTTCTTT.

V is TRBV27 and J is TRBJ1-5; D remains ambiguous. This CDR3 is 14 amino acids long. V was clipped by 3 bases and J by 5 bases, with 11 bases between them. Germline CDR1 is MNHEY and CDR2 is SMNVEV (reference sequence). CDR3 DNA: TGTGCCAGCAGTTTGGGCCCCACCCATCAGCCCCAGCATTTT. This encodes CASSLGPTHQPQHF.

The chain joins TRBV4-2 to TRBJ1-4; no reliable D call. The germline gives CDR1 LGHNA, CDR2 YNFKEQ. The CDR3 consists of 15 residues. Trimming took off 3 bases at V and 8 bases at J, with 16 bases between the two ends. Here the CDR3 DNA reads TGTGCCAGCAGCCAGGCCGAAACGTTCGGCGAAAAACTGTTTTTT. Translating it yields CASSQAETFGEKLFF.